The text below deals with one T cell receptor beta chain. The data belong to a study of blood T cell repertoires in COVID-19. Study information: Some COVID-19 samples were acute and others convalescent; all came from the United States, Italy and Spain.

The ends were cut back, 4 bases at V and 3 bases at J, with 11 bases in the middle. CDR3 length equals 13 residues. Some clones are missing from TCRdb's copy, which holds only in-frame ones; the method was immunoSEQ multiplex PCR. The sample consists of approximately 530,000 clones, approximately 88% of them appearing once. This chain uses TRBV5-3 with TRBJ2-7, with D perhaps matching TRBD1 (5 bases). TRBV5-3 is labeled an ORF, and its function is uncertain. The sample taken for sequencing was peripheral blood. The source of this sequence is a woman aged 50 to 60 with COVID-19, enrolled during active disease. In DNA, the CDR3 is TGTGCCAGAAGCCGACAGCCTCTCTACGAGCAGTACTTC. This sequence encodes CARSRQPLYEQYF.